The rows below give T cell receptor beta chains drawn from one sample of a study of spatial heterogeneity in lung cancer. TCRdb fed the 5' RACE reads into MiXCR, producing one record per CDR3 protein. The table has roughly 48,000 distinct CDR3 sequences, roughly 5% seen once. The material was PBMCs, obtained at surgery. The receptors shown here come from a male donor with early-stage non-small cell lung cancer. Each CDR3 is given with its conserved first and last residue. D genes are given only for firm matches. Clone size is shown for a subset of rows, as once, few, many or a class of expanded clone.

>15|many|TRBV6-1|NA|TRBJ1-4
TGTGCCAGCAGTGAAAGCCCGGGCGCTAATGAAAAACTGTTTTTT
CASSESPGANEKLFF
>13|many|TRBV11-3|NA|TRBJ1-6
TGTGCCAGCAGCAGGAAGGGGACTTCACCCCTCCACTTT
CASSRKGTSPLHF
>15|many|TRBV24-1|NA|TRBJ2-6
TGTGCCACCAGTGGGACGGGGTCTGGGGCCAACGTCCTGACTTTC
CATSGTGSGANVLTF
>13|many|TRBV20-1|TRBD2|TRBJ2-5
TGCAGTGCTAGACTAGCGGGACGAGAGACCCAGTACTTC
CSARLAGRETQYF
>15|many|TRBV6-5|NA|TRBJ2-3
TGTGCCAGCAGCGCCCTTAGGGCCGGCACAGATACGCAGTATTTT
CASSALRAGTDTQYF
>14|many|TRBV5-1|TRBD1|TRBJ1-2
TGCGCCAGCAGCTCGACAGGGGGAAACTATGGCTACACCTTC
CASSSTGGNYGYTF
>16|NA|TRBV5-6|NA|TRBJ1-1
TGTGCCAGCAGGTATATCAAACTGGAAAAGGACACTGAAGCTTTCTTT
CASRYIKLEKDTEAFF
>13|many|TRBV27|NA|TRBJ2-5
TGTGCCAGCAGTTTAGTACGGGGAGAGACCCAGTACTTC
CASSLVRGETQYF
>14|many|TRBV20-1|NA|TRBJ1-1
TGCAGTGCTAGTCGGGCAGGACCACCCACTGAAGCTTTCTTT
CSASRAGPPTEAFF
>15|many|TRBV7-2|NA|TRBJ2-3
TGTGCCAGCAGCCCGTGGGACTCGATCACAGATACGCAGTATTTT
CASSPWDSITDTQYF
>15|many|TRBV20-1|NA|TRBJ2-1
TGCAGTGTCCCCGCCGGGTCCCGAGGGTACAATGAGCAGTTCTTC
CSVPAGSRGYNEQFF
>13|many|TRBV11-2|NA|TRBJ2-7
TGTGCCAGCAGCTTAGGTCGTACCTACGAGCAGTACTTC
CASSLGRTYEQYF
>15|many|TRBV19|NA|TRBJ1-2
TGTGCCAGTGGACCCTCCGGCAGCTCGGTATATGGCTACACCTTC
CASGPSGSSVYGYTF
>15|many|TRBV6-1|NA|TRBJ2-4
TGTGCCAGCAGTGACGGAGCATGGGACAAAAACATTCAGTACTTC
CASSDGAWDKNIQYF
>14|many|TRBV19|TRBD1|TRBJ2-7
TGTGCCAGTAGTATCAGACAGGGTTGGAACGAGCAGTACTTC
CASSIRQGWNEQYF
>15|many|TRBV6-6|TRBD1|TRBJ1-5
TGTGCCAGCAGTTACCAGGACAGGGGGAATCAGCCCCAGCATTTT
CASSYQDRGNQPQHF
>14|few|TRBV12-3/TRBV12-4|NA|TRBJ2-6
TGTGCCAGCAGAGGGACCTCTGGGGCCAACGTCCTGACTTTC
CASRGTSGANVLTF
>15|NA|TRBV28|NA|TRBJ2-2
TGTGCCACTAATGGGGGACTGGGGGACACCGGGGAGCTGTTTTTT
CATNGGLGDTGELFF
>15|few|TRBV7-2|TRBD2|TRBJ2-7
TGTGCCAGCAGCTTAGGAGGCGGGAGTAGCTACGAGCAGTACTTC
CASSLGGGSSYEQYF
>14|many|TRBV20-1|NA|TRBJ1-2
TGCAGTGCTAGACGAGGGTCCGGGACGGATGGCTACACCTTC
CSARRGSGTDGYTF
>12|few|TRBV19|NA|TRBJ2-1
TGTGCCAGTAGTGCTTACGGGCGTGAGCAGTTCTTC
CASSAYGREQFF
>17|few|TRBV3-2|NA|TRBJ2-6
TGTGCCAGCAGCCATGGGTCCCTGAGGCTTGGGGCCAACGTCCTGACTTTC
CASSHGSLRLGANVLTF
>13|many|TRBV12-3/TRBV12-4|NA|TRBJ1-2
TGTGCCAGCAGTTCCGGGACGATCTATGGCTACACCTTC
CASSSGTIYGYTF
>13|many|TRBV11-2|NA|TRBJ1-1
TGTGCCAGCAGCTTATACCAGGACACTGAAGCTTTCTTT
CASSLYQDTEAFF
>18|many|TRBV5-4|NA|TRBJ2-1
TGTGCCAGCAGCCTTCCATCGGGGGCTAGCAGATCCTACAATGAGCAGTTCTTC
CASSLPSGASRSYNEQFF
>17|many|TRBV4-3|TRBD2|TRBJ2-2
TGCGCCAGCAGCCAAGATGCACTAGCGGTTAACACCGGGGAGCTGTTTTTT
CASSQDALAVNTGELFF
>13|NA|TRBV19|NA|TRBJ2-5
TGTGCCAGTAGTACGGGGGCAAGGGAGACCCAGTACTTC
CASSTGARETQYF
>13|many|TRBV7-9|NA|TRBJ1-2
TGTGCCAGCAGCTTAGCAGCGGCTACTGGCTACACCTTC
CASSLAAATGYTF
>13|many|TRBV6-6|NA|TRBJ2-7
TGTGCCAGCAGTTACAACGTGGCCTACGAGCAGTACTTC
CASSYNVAYEQYF
>14|few|TRBV14|NA|TRBJ1-6
TGTGCCAGCAGCCCCTCCCTGCCCGATTCACCCCTCCACTTT
CASSPSLPDSPLHF
>13|many|TRBV20-1|NA|TRBJ2-4
TGCAGTGCTAAAAGGGCTAGCGAAAACATTCAGTACTTC
CSAKRASENIQYF
>15|many|TRBV20-1|TRBD2|TRBJ2-5
TGCAGTGCTAGAGATCTAGCGGGAGAGCAAGAGACCCAGTACTTC
CSARDLAGEQETQYF
>15|many|TRBV24-1|TRBD2|TRBJ2-5
TGTGCCACCAGTGATCCAAGCGGGAGGCAAGAGACCCAGTACTTC
CATSDPSGRQETQYF
>14|many|TRBV7-2|NA|TRBJ2-5
TGTGCCAGCACCCAAAGGGGGATTGGAGAGACCCAGTACTTC
CASTQRGIGETQYF
>15|many|TRBV3-1|NA|TRBJ2-3
TGTGCCAGCAGCCAAGATCGTGGGGCCGGGGATACGCAGTATTTT
CASSQDRGAGDTQYF
>11|many|TRBV30|NA|TRBJ2-7
TGTGCCTGGAGTCAAAAGTACGAGCAGTACTTC
CAWSQKYEQYF
>15|many|TRBV4-3|TRBD2|TRBJ2-7
TGCGCCAGCAGCCAGCTAGCGGGAGGATCCCACGAGCAGTACTTC
CASSQLAGGSHEQYF
>12|many|TRBV12-3/TRBV12-4|NA|TRBJ2-1
TGTGCCAGCAGTTTACAAGGTTCTGAGCAGTTCTTC
CASSLQGSEQFF
>15|many|TRBV5-1|TRBD2|TRBJ2-1
TGCGCCAGCGGGCTCGGCGCGGGAGGGTTCAATGAGCAGTTCTTC
CASGLGAGGFNEQFF
>14|many|TRBV12-3/TRBV12-4|NA|TRBJ2-2
TGTGCCAGCAGCCCTGGGACATCAGGAGGGGAGCTGTTTTTT
CASSPGTSGGELFF
>14|many|TRBV2|NA|TRBJ2-3
TGTGCCAGCAGTGAACCCCCGCGGGGAGATACGCAGTATTTT
CASSEPPRGDTQYF
>14|many|TRBV2|NA|TRBJ2-7
TGTGCCAGCAGTGAAGTGGTCAGGGCAGGCGAGCAGTACTTC
CASSEVVRAGEQYF
>14|many|TRBV5-6|NA|TRBJ2-5
TGTGCCAGCAGGCAGGGACTTCGTAGGGAGACCCAGTACTTC
CASRQGLRRETQYF
>15|many|TRBV27|TRBD1|TRBJ2-7
TGTGCCAGCAGTCTAGGGACAGGGGGACCCTACGAGCAGTACTTC
CASSLGTGGPYEQYF
>16|many|TRBV7-3|NA|TRBJ2-3
TGTGCCAGCAGCTCAGGGGACTTTTTAGGCACAGATACGCAGTATTTT
CASSSGDFLGTDTQYF
>14|many|TRBV5-4|NA|TRBJ2-5
TGTGCCAGCAGCTTGAGTCAGGGGCATGAGACCCAGTACTTC
CASSLSQGHETQYF
>15|many|TRBV6-2/TRBV6-3|NA|TRBJ2-5
TGTGCCACTCAACCCCCCGGACAGATTAAAGAGACCCAGTACTTC
CATQPPGQIKETQYF
>15|many|TRBV5-1|NA|TRBJ2-3
TGCGCCAGCAGCTTGGTCGGCCAATACACAGATACGCAGTATTTT
CASSLVGQYTDTQYF
>13|many|TRBV5-1|NA|TRBJ2-5
TGCGCCAGCAGCTTGGAGGGCGTCGAGACCCAGTACTTC
CASSLEGVETQYF
>14|many|TRBV7-6|TRBD2|TRBJ2-5
TGTGCCAGCAGCCCCCTGGGCGGGAGTGAGACCCAGTACTTC
CASSPLGGSETQYF
>19|many|TRBV4-3|TRBD2|TRBJ2-4
TGCGCCAGCAGCCTTAGCGGGACTAGCGGGAGGGCAGCCAAAAACATTCAGTACTTC
CASSLSGTSGRAAKNIQYF
>16|many|TRBV11-3|NA|TRBJ2-2
TGTGCCAGCAGCTTAGTGGTAACGGGTAGGGCCGGGGAGCTGTTTTTT
CASSLVVTGRAGELFF
>15|many|TRBV4-3|NA|TRBJ1-6
TGCGCCAGCAGCCAAGACTCGGACAGATATTCACCCCTCCACTTT
CASSQDSDRYSPLHF
>15|many|TRBV5-1|NA|TRBJ2-3
TGCGCCAGCAGCCCGGACAGCCCAAATCGCGGTACGCAGTATTTT
CASSPDSPNRGTQYF
>13|many|TRBV5-1|TRBD1|TRBJ1-1
TGCGCCAGCAGCTTTACAGGGGTCTCTGAAGCTTTCTTT
CASSFTGVSEAFF